This T cell receptor beta chain is drawn from a study of Ad26.COV2.S vaccination and SARS-CoV-2 variants. Overall study: Donor was one of the participants in the Ad26.COV2.S arm of the COV1001 trial. General study results and limits: Possible underestimation of total T cell responses by the TCR breadth and depth analyses was noted.

Described treatment: 15 to 20 received Ad26.COV2.S at low or high dose, single or two shots; about 5 received placebo; per-sample allocation not given. Repertoires come from day 63 after the first vaccine or placebo injection. The assay was immunoSEQ multiplex PCR, and TCRdb's table has in-frame clones only and misses some. Of 300,000 to 400,000 clones listed, around 83% are singletons. Concerning this clone itself: Its antigen is not identified.

The V end was cut by 2 bases, the J end by 0 bases, with 11 bases between. Germline CDR1 reads SGHAT; CDR2 reads FQNNGV. This CDR3 has 15 residues. The sample was peripheral blood, taken in a trial of Ad26.COV2.S vaccine versus placebo. This clonotype was sampled from a person between 18 and 60 years old who received the Ad26.COV2.S COVID-19 vaccine or a placebo. J is TRBJ2-7 and V is TRBV11-2; D possibly corresponds to TRBD2 (6 bases). The CDR3 is CASSLFGTFSYEQYF. The CDR3 DNA reads as TGTGCCAGCAGCTTATTTGGGACTTTCTCCTACGAGCAGTACTTC.